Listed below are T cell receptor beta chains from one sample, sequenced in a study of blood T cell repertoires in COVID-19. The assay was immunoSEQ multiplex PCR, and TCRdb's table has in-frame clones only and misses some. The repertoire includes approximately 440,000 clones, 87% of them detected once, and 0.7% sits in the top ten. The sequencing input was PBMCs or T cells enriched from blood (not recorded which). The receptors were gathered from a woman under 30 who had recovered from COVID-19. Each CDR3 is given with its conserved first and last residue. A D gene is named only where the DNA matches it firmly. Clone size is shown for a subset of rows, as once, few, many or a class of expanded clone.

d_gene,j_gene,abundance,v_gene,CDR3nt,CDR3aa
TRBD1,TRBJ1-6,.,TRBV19,TGTGCCAGTAGTATCCGACAGGGGAGGGATAATTCACCCCTCCACTTT,CASSIRQGRDNSPLHF
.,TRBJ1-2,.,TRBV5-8,TGTGCCAGCAGCTTTAGAGGTTACGGCTACACCTTC,CASSFRGYGYTF
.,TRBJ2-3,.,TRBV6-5,TGTGCCAGCAGTTACTCGAGAGGGAATACGCAGTATTTT,CASSYSRGNTQYF
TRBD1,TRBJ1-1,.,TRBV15,TGTGCCACCAGCAGGGACAGGGGGATCACTGAAGCTTTCTTT,CATSRDRGITEAFF
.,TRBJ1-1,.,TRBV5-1,TGCGCCAGCAGCTTGAGGGGGAACATGAACACTGAAGCTTTCTTT,CASSLRGNMNTEAFF
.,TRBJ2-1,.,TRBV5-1,TGCGCCAGCAGCCCCCCTACGGGGAGGAACAATGAGCAGTTCTTC,CASSPPTGRNNEQFF
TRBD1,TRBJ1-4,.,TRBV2,TGTGCCAGCTCAGGGGGCAGAAATGAAAAACTGTTTTTT,CASSGGRNEKLFF
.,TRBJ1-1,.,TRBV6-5,TGTGCCAGCAGAAGGGGGAAACCCACTGAAGCTTTCTTT,CASRRGKPTEAFF
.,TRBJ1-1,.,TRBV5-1,TGCGCCAGCAGCTTGGTGGCGGGAGGAAACACTGAAGCTTTCTTT,CASSLVAGGNTEAFF
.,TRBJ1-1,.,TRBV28,TGTGCCAGCGTAATGAGGAACACTGAAGCTTTCTTT,CASVMRNTEAFF
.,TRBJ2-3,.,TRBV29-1,TGCAGCGTTGGCCGCGGCGGAGGCACAGATACGCAGTATTTT,CSVGRGGGTDTQYF
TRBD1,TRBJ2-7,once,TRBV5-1,TGCGCCAGCAGCCCAGGGGGCGGCAGGGTCCTCGAGCAGTACTTC,CASSPGGGRVLEQYF
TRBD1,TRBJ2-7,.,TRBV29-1,TGCAGCGTTGAAGTTGGACAGGGAGAGGTCGAGCAGTACTTC,CSVEVGQGEVEQYF
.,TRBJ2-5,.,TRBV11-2,TGTGCCAGCAGCTCGACTGACTCGTACCAAGAGACCCAGTACTTC,CASSSTDSYQETQYF
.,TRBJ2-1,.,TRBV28,TGTGCCAGCAGTTTACGACAGGACTTTAACAATGAGCAGTTCTTC,CASSLRQDFNNEQFF
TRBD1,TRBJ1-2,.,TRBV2,TGTGCCAGCTATAGGACAGGGGGCAACTATGGCTACACCTTC,CASYRTGGNYGYTF
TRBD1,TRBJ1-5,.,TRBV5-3,TGTGCCAGAAGCCCCTCCCGGGACAGGGATTATAGCAATCAGCCCCAGCATTTT,CARSPSRDRDYSNQPQHF
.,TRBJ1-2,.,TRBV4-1,TGCGCCAGCAGCCACCTCGGGACTTCTGGCTACACCTTC,CASSHLGTSGYTF
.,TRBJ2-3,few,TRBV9,TGTGCCAGCAGCCTAAGGACAGATCCCACAGATACGCAGTATTTT,CASSLRTDPTDTQYF